This passage covers 20 T cell receptor beta chains from one sample sequenced in a study of OX40 agonist ivuxolimab in advanced cancers. Here immunoSEQ multiplex PCR was the method, and the copy in TCRdb shows in-frame clones only, minus some. The repertoire holds around 74,000 clones, with 70% to 85% as singletons. This specimen was CD4+ or CD8+ T cells sorted from blood, taken in a trial of the OX40 agonist ivuxolimab. These receptors were obtained from an adult with an advanced solid tumor such as melanoma, head and neck, liver or kidney cancer.

J is TRBJ1-2 and V is TRBV27; D might be TRBD1 (5 bases). Trimming left V 4 bases short and J 6 bases short, with 24 bases between. The CDR3 contains 17 residues. CDR1 and CDR2 (germline): MNHEY, SMNVEV (reference sequence). The DNA for the CDR3 is TGTGCCAGCAGTTACACCCAAGGGGAGGGGATAGACCATGGCTACACCTTC. Its protein product is CASSYTQGEGIDHGYTF.

The chain joins TRBV7-2 to TRBJ2-7; D remains ambiguous. The V end was cut by 2 bases, the J end by 6 bases, with 14 bases between. Looked up from germline, CDR1 is SGHTA and CDR2 is FQGNSA. The CDR3 is 14 amino acids. The CDR3 region has the DNA TGTGCCAGCAGCTTAAGCCAGGATGTGGGCGAGCAGTACTTC. Residues: CASSLSQDVGEQYF.

The chain is built from TRBV2 and TRBJ2-3; perhaps TRBD1 as D (6 bases). The germline gives CDR1 SNHLY, CDR2 FYNNEI. Between the trimmed V and J ends, which lost 6 bases and 1 base, there was a span of 11 bases. This CDR3 contains 14 residues. The chain's CDR3 is CASSQGLGTDTQYF. In DNA, the CDR3 is TGTGCCAGCAGCCAGGGGCTCGGCACAGATACGCAGTATTTT.

The chain has TRBV7-2 and TRBJ1-1; D gene uncertain. This CDR3 comprises 16 residues. V lost 0 bases to trimming and J lost 0 bases, with 11 bases between them. Germline V gives CDR1 SGHTA, CDR2 FQGNSA. Written as DNA, the CDR3 is TGTGCCAGCAGCTTAGCATTCGGACGGCTGAACACTGAAGCTTTCTTT. It codes for CASSLAFGRLNTEAFF.

The V gene is TRBV7-8, the J gene TRBJ2-7; 12 bases line up with TRBD2. Per the germline V gene, CDR1 is SGHVS and CDR2 is FQNEAQ. J was trimmed by 3 bases and V by 5 bases; bases with no gene match: 5. The CDR3 has 15 residues. Here the CDR3 DNA reads TGTGCCAGCAGCGAACTAGCGGGGGGACTCTACGAGCAGTACTTC. Its protein is CASSELAGGLYEQYF.

The J gene is TRBJ1-3, the V gene TRBV4-1; D possibly corresponds to TRBD1 (6 bases). The V gene lost 3 bases and the J gene lost 3 bases, with 18 bases spanning the gap. The germline V gene encodes CDR1 MGHRA and CDR2 YSYEKL. The CDR3 has 17 residues. CDR3 amino acids: CASSQGADRRNGNTIYF. The CDR3 DNA follows: TGCGCCAGCAGCCAGGGGGCAGACAGACGGAATGGAAACACCATATATTTT.

In DNA, the CDR3 is TGTGCCAGCAGTTTATCCACAGGGATCAATCAGCCCCAGCATTTT. Its translation: CASSLSTGINQPQHF. The V gene is TRBV27, the J gene TRBJ1-5, with D possibly TRBD1 on 6 matching bases. Germline V gene data show CDR1 as MNHEY and CDR2 as SMNVEV (reference sequence). This CDR3 contains 15 residues. V dropped 0 bases and J dropped 3 bases, with 9 bases sitting between them.

The chain has TRBV14 and TRBJ2-2; D is unresolved. V shed 0 bases and J shed 1 base, with 9 bases lying between them. In germline, CDR1 is SGHDN, CDR2 FVKESK. This CDR3 spans 16 amino acids. CDR3 sequence (DNA): TGTGCCAGCAGCCAAGAGGTCGGTTGGAACACCGGGGAGCTGTTTTTT. It translates to CASSQEVGWNTGELFF.

J is TRBJ2-3 and V is TRBV6-4; TRBD2 matches at 7 bases. J gave up 9 bases and V 4 bases, and 1 base lay outside the gene matches. The CDR3 length is 11 residues. Germline CDR1 and CDR2: MRHNA and SNTAGT. The CDR3 here is CASSAGLTQYF. DNA for the CDR3: TGTGCCAGCAGTGCGGGACTAACGCAGTATTTT.

The chain uses TRBV7-2 and TRBJ1-2; the D gene is possibly TRBD1 (5 bases). CDR3 length: 15 amino acids. CDR1 and CDR2 from the germline V gene are SGHTA and FQGNSA. Deletions cut 3 bases from V and 4 bases from J, with 15 bases between. The CDR3 sequence: CASSLAGTSGYGYTF. As DNA, the CDR3 is TGTGCCAGCAGCTTGGCAGGGACCTCGGGCTATGGCTACACCTTC.

V gene TRBV28 combines with J gene TRBJ1-2, with D uncertain. Germline CDR1 is MDHEN and CDR2 is SYDVKM. V gave up 6 bases and J gave up 5 bases, with 7 bases separating them. The CDR3 loop spans 11 amino acids. CDR3 sequence reads: CASSWRYGYTF. CDR3 coding DNA: TGTGCCAGCAGCTGGAGGTATGGCTACACCTTC.

The rearrangement joins TRBV30 to TRBJ2-7; 7 bases match TRBD1. V shed 3 bases, J shed 2 bases, and the junction held 4 bases outside the gene matches. Germline V gene lookup returns CDR1 GTSNPN and CDR2 SVGIG (reference sequence). CDR3 length: 13 amino acids. CDR3 residues: CAWRGTAAYEQYF. The CDR3 region has the DNA TGTGCCTGGAGAGGGACAGCCGCCTACGAGCAGTACTTC.

The CDR3 DNA reads TGTGCCACCAGCAGAGCGACTACAGGGAATCAGCCCCAGCATTTT. Its protein is CATSRATTGNQPQHF. The chain couples TRBV15 to TRBJ1-5, with D tentatively TRBD1 (6 bases). Trimming removed 1 base at V and 4 bases at J, with 11 bases between. This CDR3 region has 15 residues. Germline V lookup: CDR1 LNHNV, CDR2 YYDKDF (reference sequence). Using reference TRBV15 and TRBJ1-5 for the parts outside the CDR3, the full variable domain is DAMVIQNPRYQVTQFGKPVTLSCSQTLNHNVMYWYQQKSSQAPKLLFHYYDKDFNNEADTPDNFQSRRPNTSFCFLDIRSPGLGDTAMYLCATSRATTGNQPQHFGDGTRLSIL.

This chain uses TRBV28 with TRBJ2-5; D is perhaps TRBD2 (7 bases). Per germline, CDR1 MDHEN and CDR2 SYDVKM. The V end was cut by 8 bases, the J end by 4 bases, with 14 bases between. CDR3 size: 13 residues. CDR3 sequence reads: CASRMGGRETQYF. The CDR3 DNA sequence: TGTGCCAGCCGGATGGGGGGGCGAGAGACCCAGTACTTC.

V gene TRBV28 combines with J gene TRBJ2-3; D not resolved. CDR1 is MDHEN, CDR2 SYDVKM, per germline. V was shortened by 5 bases and J by 8 bases, with 14 bases between the two germline ends. This CDR3 comprises 13 residues. CDR3 sequence: CASSPMLSGTQYF. DNA for the CDR3: TGTGCCAGCAGTCCCATGCTGAGTGGTACGCAGTATTTT.

The chain recombines TRBV7-2 with TRBJ2-7; the D gene is possibly TRBD1 (5 bases). Germline loops: CDR1 SGHTA, CDR2 FQGNSA. The germline V and J ends were trimmed by 1 base and 0 bases, with 10 bases remaining between them. The length of the CDR3 is 15 residues. CDR3 sequence: CASSLGRASSYEQYF. DNA of the CDR3: TGTGCCAGCAGCTTAGGCAGGGCGAGCTCCTACGAGCAGTACTTC.

The chain uses TRBV7-9 and TRBJ2-2; 8 nucleotides agree with TRBD1. The CDR3 runs 15 residues. Unmatched junction bases numbered 8, after V lost 5 bases and J lost 6 bases. Germline CDR1 reads SEHNR; CDR2 reads FQNEAQ (reference sequence). The CDR3 DNA reads TGTGCCAGCAGCCGCGGACAGGGAGTGGCCGGGGAGCTGTTTTTT. Its protein is CASSRGQGVAGELFF.

This chain links TRBV6-1 with TRBJ2-1; D tentatively fits TRBD1 or TRBD2 (7 bases each). CDR3 length equals 13 residues. The germline V gene encodes CDR1 MNHNS and CDR2 SASEGT. V lost 5 bases and J 14 bases, leaving 19 bases between the germline ends. CDR3 in DNA: TGTGCCAGCAGTCAACCCCCTCAGGGGGGGAAGTTCTTC. Its protein product is CASSQPPQGGKFF.

This clone was detected only a few times. The chain links TRBV19 to TRBJ2-6; D is ambiguous. V lost 5 bases to trimming and J lost 0 bases, with 17 bases between them. CDR1 is LNHDA, CDR2 SQIVND, per germline (reference sequence). The CDR3 contains 18 residues. For the CDR3, the DNA is TGTGCCAGTAGTCCCCGGTGGGCGTCCAACTCTGGGGCCAACGTCCTGACTTTC. Its translation: CASSPRWASNSGANVLTF.

The chain uses TRBV15 and TRBJ1-1; D remains ambiguous. Deletions cut 0 bases from V and 1 base from J, with 6 bases between. This CDR3 contains 14 residues. Germline CDR1 is LNHNV and CDR2 is YYDKDF (reference sequence). The CDR3 here is CATSRDLKNTEAFF. In nucleotides, the CDR3 is TGTGCCACCAGCAGAGACCTGAAGAACACTGAAGCTTTCTTT.